The 17 T cell receptor beta chains in this list originate from one sample, sequenced in a study of regulatory T cells in long-lasting Graves disease. Sample time point: persistent/refractory GD, antithyroid drugs over 5 years with positive TRAb. Construction of the TCR library relied on RNA isolated from PBMCs. Building the TCR beta libraries relied on iRepertoire HTBI primers, and CDR3 regions underwent Arm-PCR. TCRdb itself ran the multiplex PCR reads through MiXCR, one entry per CDR3 protein. Of hundreds of thousands of distinct CDR3 sequences listed, under 25% are singletons. This material consisted of peripheral blood mononuclear cells (PBMCs), taken when the disease was refractory, from a patient treated with antithyroid drugs. The source of these receptors is a female donor with Graves disease.

This clonotype was seen ten or more times. CDR3 amino acids: CASSGQGIHEQYF. The CDR3 DNA is TGTGCCAGCAGCGGACAGGGGATCCACGAGCAGTACTTC. This sequence joins TRBV2 and TRBJ2-7, with 9 bases identical to TRBD1. Trimming took 6 bases from V and 5 from J; bases not matched to a gene: 5. The CDR3 length is 13 residues. Per the germline V gene, CDR1 is SNHLY and CDR2 is FYNNEI.

The rearrangement links TRBV14 to TRBJ1-1, with D possibly being TRBD1 (6 bases). The CDR3 has 15 amino acids. Trimming stripped 2 bases from V and 7 bases from J, with 17 bases between. Per the germline V gene, CDR1 is SGHDN and CDR2 is FVKESK. The CDR3: CASSQLDRRDGEAFF. CDR3 nucleotides: TGTGCCAGCAGCCAATTGGACAGACGGGACGGTGAAGCTTTCTTT.

The rearrangement links TRBV19 to TRBJ2-5; TRBD1 matches 9 bases. Germline CDR1 reads LNHDA; CDR2 reads SQIVND (reference sequence). The CDR3 extends over 14 amino acids. V gave up 5 bases and J gave up 4 bases; unmatched junction bases: 5. Here the CDR3 reads CASSASTGGETQYF. The CDR3 nucleotides read TGTGCCAGTAGTGCCTCGACAGGGGGAGAGACCCAGTACTTC.

The chain recombines TRBV20-1 with TRBJ2-7; D possibly corresponds to TRBD2 (6 bases). Trimming left V 0 bases short and J 0 bases short, with 15 bases between. This CDR3 contains 16 residues. Germline lookup yields CDR1 DFQATT and CDR2 SNEGSKA (reference sequence). The CDR3 bases are TGCAGTGCTAGAGAGACCGGGACTGTTAGCTCCTACGAGCAGTACTTC. This encodes CSARETGTVSSYEQYF.

This clonotype was seen many times. CDR3 amino acids: CASSEVSEGYTF. The CDR3, as DNA: TGTGCCAGCAGTGAGGTTTCGGAGGGCTACACCTTC. This chain connects TRBV25-1 to TRBJ1-2; D remains ambiguous. Trimming removed 3 bases from V and 8 bases from J, with 10 bases in between. The CDR3 has 12 amino acids. Germline V CDR1 and CDR2: MGHDK, SYGVNS.

The sample holds many counts of this clonotype. The chain has TRBV20-1 and TRBJ1-2; a weak D match, TRBD1 (6 bases). The V end was cut by 6 bases, the J end by 3 bases, with 14 bases between. Germline V gene lookup returns CDR1 DFQATT and CDR2 SNEGSKA (reference sequence). This CDR3 is built from 13 residues. The CDR3 here is CSAKNRVDYGYTF. The CDR3 coding sequence is TGCAGTGCAAAAAACAGGGTTGACTATGGCTACACCTTC.

This clonotype was detected only a few times. The chain links TRBV24-1 to TRBJ2-2; TRBD1 matches at 9 bases. CDR3 length equals 15 residues. Looked up from germline, CDR1 is KGHDR and CDR2 is SFDVKD. With V trimmed by 5 bases and J by 3 bases, 3 bases remained unmatched. Here the CDR3 reads CATSGGDRDTGELFF. DNA for the CDR3: TGTGCCACCAGTGGGGGGGACAGGGACACCGGGGAGCTGTTTTTT.

This clonotype was counted between two and nine times. The chain has TRBV7-9 and TRBJ2-2; the D gene is possibly TRBD2 (5 bases). With 5 bases removed from V and 2 bases from J, the gap between germline ends came to 12 bases. This CDR3 is built from 15 residues. Germline V gene data show CDR1 as SEHNR and CDR2 as FQNEAQ (reference sequence). The DNA of the CDR3 is TGTGCCAGCAGCCCCCCACTAGATAACACCGGGGAGCTGTTTTTT. As protein: CASSPPLDNTGELFF.

This clonotype was recorded at least ten times. V and J are TRBV12-3 or TRBV12-4 and TRBJ2-2; D unresolved. The CDR3 has 15 amino acids. V was pared by 7 bases and J by 0 bases, with 12 bases between. In nucleotides, the CDR3 is TGTGCCAGCACCAGAGACTCATCGAACACCGGGGAGCTGTTTTTT. Its protein is CASTRDSSNTGELFF.

V and J are TRBV3-1 and TRBJ2-7, with TRBD1 identical over 11 bases. This CDR3 has 16 amino acids. Germline trimming cut 4 bases from V and 2 bases from J; bases unmatched to any gene: 7. Germline-derived CDR1 and CDR2 are LGHDT and YNNKEL (reference sequence). As DNA, the CDR3 is TGTGCCAGCAGCCCCCGAGGACAGGGGGCGACCTACGAGCAGTACTTC. Its translation: CASSPRGQGATYEQYF.

This clonotype has only a few counts. The J gene is TRBJ1-4, the V gene TRBV4-1, with unresolved D. V was clipped by 0 bases and J by 4 bases, with 3 bases between them. CDR1 MGHRA and CDR2 YSYEKL come from the germline V gene. The CDR3 length is 13 residues. The CDR3 here is CASSQDYNEKLFF. The DNA for the CDR3 is TGCGCCAGCAGCCAAGATTATAATGAAAAACTGTTTTTT.

This clonotype was seen repeatedly, ten times or more. The chain carries TRBV12-3 or TRBV12-4 and TRBJ2-4, with 7 positions matching TRBD1. V dropped 5 bases and J dropped 0; count of bases not matched to a gene: 10. This CDR3 region has 17 residues. CDR3 nucleotide sequence: TGTGCCAGCAGTCTCCAGGGGGTAGCGCTAGCCAAAAACATTCAGTACTTC. It translates to CASSLQGVALAKNIQYF.

The chain has TRBV20-1 and TRBJ2-7; 12 bases fit TRBD2. Germline loops: CDR1 DFQATT, CDR2 SNEGSKA (reference sequence). This CDR3 spans 16 amino acids. The V segment lost 0 bases and the J segment 1 base; nucleotides outside the gene matches: 4. The CDR3 DNA reads as TGCAGTGCTAGAGACTCTGGACTAGCGGGATCCTACGAGCAGTACTTC. Its protein is CSARDSGLAGSYEQYF.

This clonotype was seen more than once but under ten times. The rearrangement links TRBV5-1 to TRBJ2-3; no definite D call. V dropped 4 bases and J dropped 3 bases, with 9 bases sitting between them. Germline V gives CDR1 SGHRS, CDR2 YFSETQ. The CDR3 extends over 13 amino acids. The DNA of the CDR3 is TGCGCCAGCAGCACCGACCAGACAGATACGCAGTATTTT. This translates into CASSTDQTDTQYF. Variable domain in full (rest from reference TRBV5-1 and TRBJ2-3): KAGVTQTPRYLIKTRGQQVTLSCSPISGHRSVSWYQQTPGQGLQFLFEYFSETQRNKGNFPGRFSGRQFSNSRSEMNVSTLELGDSALYLCASSTDQTDTQYFGPGTRLTVL.

This clonotype was seen once. The J gene is TRBJ2-3, the V gene TRBV24-1, with D maybe TRBD1 (6 bases). This CDR3 contains 17 residues. From germline, CDR1 is KGHDR and CDR2 SFDVKD. V lost 4 bases, J lost 2 bases, and 18 bases lay in between. The CDR3 sequence is CATSDTSTGYNTDTQYF. As DNA, the CDR3 is TGTGCCACCAGTGACACATCGACAGGATACAACACAGATACGCAGTATTTT.

There are many counts of this clonotype. The CDR3 loop reads CASSYGETQYF. DNA for the CDR3: TGTGCCAGCAGTTACGGAGAGACCCAGTACTTC. V gene TRBV6-9 combines with J gene TRBJ2-5; D is uncertain. CDR1 is MNHGY and CDR2 is SVAAGI in the germline V gene. V was pared by 3 bases and J by 4 bases, with 3 bases between. The CDR3 totals 11 residues.

This clonotype was counted many times. The chain recombines TRBV27 with TRBJ1-1, with a weak D call TRBD1 (6 bases). Germline V gene lookup returns CDR1 MNHEY and CDR2 SMNVEV (reference sequence). The CDR3 extends over 13 amino acids. V was clipped by 5 bases and J by 5 bases, with 12 bases between them. CDR3 sequence reads: CASSKTGWTEAFF. CDR3 DNA sequence: TGTGCCAGCAGTAAAACAGGGTGGACTGAAGCTTTCTTT.